The next 22 T cell receptor beta chains were all read from a single sample in a study of OX40 agonist ivuxolimab in advanced cancers. Profiling relied on immunoSEQ multiplex PCR, and the TCRdb table lists in-frame clones only, not all of them. This sample has some 55,000 clones, with roughly 79% found just once. The input for sequencing was CD4+ or CD8+ T cells sorted from blood, taken in a trial of the OX40 agonist ivuxolimab. The origin of the receptors is an adult with an advanced solid tumor such as melanoma, head and neck, liver or kidney cancer.

The chain links TRBV18 to TRBJ2-7; 9 positions agree with TRBD1. This CDR3 is 16 amino acids long. From germline, CDR1 is KGHSH and CDR2 LQKENI. Unmatched junction bases numbered 10, after V lost 6 bases and J lost 1 base. The CDR3 DNA follows: TGTGCCAGCTCGCGCATACAGGGGGCTACTTCCTACGAGCAGTACTTC. Protein sequence: CASSRIQGATSYEQYF.

This sequence joins TRBV7-9 and TRBJ2-3; no clear D. Germline assignment: CDR1 SEHNR and CDR2 FQNEAQ (reference sequence). Trimming removed 5 bases from V and 6 bases from J, with 9 bases in between. The CDR3 runs to 12 residues. The CDR3 region is CASSPGGDTQYF. CDR3 nucleotide sequence: TGTGCCAGCAGCCCCGGTGGGGATACGCAGTATTTT.

The chain joins TRBV4-3 to TRBJ2-1; D tentatively fits TRBD1 or TRBD2 (7 bases each). This CDR3 has 15 residues. Trimming took 4 bases from V and 7 from J, leaving 17 bases between them. CDR1 LGHNA and CDR2 YSLEER come from the germline V gene. CDR3 residues: CASSPSWQGGNEQFF. The CDR3 coding sequence is TGCGCCAGCAGCCCTTCTTGGCAGGGGGGGAATGAGCAGTTCTTC.

This chain uses TRBV4-1 with TRBJ2-7, with 12 bases matching TRBD1. J lost 7 bases, V lost 3 bases, and 7 bases had no gene match. The V gene's germline CDR1 is MGHRA and CDR2 YSYEKL. The CDR3 spans 15 residues. The CDR3 DNA reads TGCGCCAGCAGCCACCAGGGGACAGGGGGCTGGGAGCAGTACTTC. It specifies CASSHQGTGGWEQYF.

The chain recombines TRBV29-1 with TRBJ2-3; the D is unclear. The CDR3 totals 12 residues. CDR1 SQVTM and CDR2 ANQGSEA come from the germline V gene. Trimming pared 3 bases from V and 2 bases from J, leaving 6 bases between. CDR3 in DNA: TGCAGCGTTGAGGTATTCACAGATACGCAGTATTTT. Translation gives CSVEVFTDTQYF.

This clone ranks as medium-sized (0.01 to 0.1%). This chain links TRBV7-9 with TRBJ1-3; 9 bases map to TRBD1. The V gene end was trimmed by 3 bases and the J gene end by 6 bases; junction bases not matched to a gene: 3. This CDR3 has 14 amino acids. CDR1 is SEHNR, CDR2 FQNEAQ, per germline (reference sequence). DNA for the CDR3: TGTGCCAGCAGCTTGGGACAGGGAGTAAACACCATATATTTT. Protein sequence: CASSLGQGVNTIYF.

The V call is TRBV28, the J call TRBJ2-5; TRBD2 matches at 9 bases. The length of the CDR3 is 15 residues. Per germline, CDR1 MDHEN and CDR2 SYDVKM. Trimming took 5 bases from V and 5 from J; bases not matched to a gene: 9. The CDR3 nucleotides read TGTGCCAGCAGTCCCAGCGGGAGGTTGCAGGAGACCCAGTACTTC. This translates into CASSPSGRLQETQYF.

This chain joins TRBV28 and TRBJ2-2, with 7 bases identical to TRBD2. The CDR3 has 17 amino acids. The V and J ends lost 4 bases and 4 bases, in that order; junction bases with no gene match: 12. Germline CDR1 reads MDHEN; CDR2 reads SYDVKM. The CDR3 region has the DNA TGTGCCAGCAGTTCCCCCGCAGGGCGGGAGTTCACCGGGGAGCTGTTTTTT. Its translation is CASSSPAGREFTGELFF.

V gene TRBV5-5 combines with J gene TRBJ1-5, with 8 bases lining up with TRBD1. Trimming cost V 1 base and J 5 bases; bases outside gene matches: 8. The CDR3 covers 16 residues. Germline lookup yields CDR1 SGHKS and CDR2 YYEKEE (reference sequence). The CDR3 sequence is CASSLTGQGGHQPQHF. CDR3 in DNA: TGTGCCAGCAGCTTGACAGGACAGGGAGGGCATCAGCCCCAGCATTTT.

The V and J genes are TRBV14 and TRBJ1-1; TRBD1 matches at 8 bases. With 4 bases clipped from V and 0 bases from J, the junction kept 7 bases outside the gene matches. The CDR3 length is 16 residues. Germline loops: CDR1 SGHDN, CDR2 FVKESK. The CDR3 coding sequence is TGTGCCAGCAGCCGACAGGGGCTGCGGGTGAACACTGAAGCTTTCTTT. It yields the protein CASSRQGLRVNTEAFF.

The rearrangement uses TRBV5-1 and TRBJ2-5; D possibly uses TRBD1 or TRBD2 (5 bases each). The CDR3 length is 15 residues. Germline lookup yields CDR1 SGHRS and CDR2 YFSETQ. V gave up 2 bases and J gave up 5 bases, with 16 bases separating them. In nucleotides, the CDR3 is TGCGCCAGCAGCTTCCGGGACCCCCAAAGGGAGACCCAGTACTTC. Its translation is CASSFRDPQRETQYF. The entire variable domain, with the rest obtained from reference TRBV5-1 and TRBJ2-5, is as follows: KAGVTQTPRYLIKTRGQQVTLSCSPISGHRSVSWYQQTPGQGLQFLFEYFSETQRNKGNFPGRFSGRQFSNSRSEMNVSTLELGDSALYLCASSFRDPQRETQYFGPGTRLLVL.

The chain joins TRBV11-3 to TRBJ1-1; D is perhaps TRBD1 (5 bases). Germline V gene sequence: CDR1 SGHNT, CDR2 YENEEA. The ends were cut back, 5 bases at V and 7 bases at J, with 14 bases in the middle. The CDR3 contains 13 residues. The CDR3 sequence is CASSRTLGGEAFF. The CDR3 DNA follows: TGTGCCAGCAGCCGTACCCTTGGGGGTGAAGCTTTCTTT.

The rearrangement uses TRBV11-2 and TRBJ2-3; a weak D match, TRBD1 (6 bases). This CDR3 has 14 residues. The germline V gene encodes CDR1 SGHAT and CDR2 FQNNGV. V dropped 0 bases and J dropped 6 bases, with 10 bases sitting between them. The CDR3 region is CASSLDRGWDTQYF. In DNA, the CDR3 is TGTGCCAGCAGCTTAGACAGGGGTTGGGATACGCAGTATTTT.

This clone was observed a single time. V usage is TRBV19 and J usage is TRBJ2-7, with unresolved D. The CDR3 is 16 amino acids. V was cut by 4 bases and J by 2 bases, with 18 bases left in between. Germline values: CDR1 LNHDA, CDR2 SQIVND (reference sequence). CDR3 region: CASSKTPEIGAYEQYF. The CDR3 DNA follows: TGTGCCAGTAGTAAGACCCCAGAGATAGGAGCCTACGAGCAGTACTTC. Full variable domain (outside the CDR3, taken from reference TRBV19 and TRBJ2-7): DGGITQSPKYLFRKEGQNVTLSCEQNLNHDAMYWYRQDPGQGLRLIYYSQIVNDFQKGDIAEGYSVSREKKESFPLTVTSAQKNPTAFYLCASSKTPEIGAYEQYFGPGTRLTVT.

This sequence joins TRBV10-2 and TRBJ2-2; unclear D gene. V was pared by 10 bases and J by 7 bases, with 22 bases between. The CDR3 runs 15 residues. Germline-derived CDR1 and CDR2 are WSHSY and SAAADI. CDR3 in DNA: TGCGCCACCCTACCTGGTAGGGCCCCACACGGGGAGCTGTTTTTT. As protein: CATLPGRAPHGELFF.

In this sample, this clone turned up once. The chain recombines TRBV6-6 with TRBJ2-3; D unresolved. The CDR3 has 15 residues. Germline loops: CDR1 MNHNY, CDR2 SVGAGI (reference sequence). V lost 6 bases and J lost 1, with 14 bases in between. This CDR3 reads CASSPGSKRTDTQYF. The CDR3 DNA reads as TGTGCCAGCAGCCCCGGGTCAAAACGCACAGATACGCAGTATTTT.

This clone was found once. The rearrangement links TRBV9 to TRBJ1-2; no firm D call. Trimming took 0 bases from V and 7 from J, leaving 10 bases between them. This CDR3 has 13 amino acids. The germline V gene has CDR1 SGDLS and CDR2 YYNGEE. This CDR3 reads CASSVAGTLGYTF. The CDR3 DNA follows: TGTGCCAGCAGCGTAGCAGGAACTCTTGGCTACACCTTC.

CDR3 bases: TGCGCCAGCAGCCAAGAGTGGACTACTGGAAACACCATATATTTT. This translates into CASSQEWTTGNTIYF. The chain is built from TRBV4-1 and TRBJ1-3; D is unresolved. Trimming took 0 bases from V and 2 from J, leaving 8 bases between them. The CDR3 has 15 residues. CDR1 is MGHRA and CDR2 is YSYEKL in the germline V gene.

The chain carries TRBV7-9 and TRBJ1-1; 8 bases are shared with TRBD1. Germline values: CDR1 SEHNR, CDR2 FQNEAQ (reference sequence). Losses at the gene ends were 7 bases for V and 0 bases for J; bases not matched to a gene: 4. The CDR3 extends over 14 amino acids. CDR3: CASTRTGMNTEAFF. The CDR3 DNA follows: TGTGCCAGCACCCGGACAGGGATGAACACTGAAGCTTTCTTT.

A single count supports this clone. The genes are TRBV7-6 and TRBJ2-4, with D perhaps matching TRBD1 (6 bases). This CDR3 is 14 amino acids long. Germline CDR1 reads SGHVS; CDR2 reads FNYEAQ. Deletions cut 4 bases from V and 8 bases from J, with 15 bases between. CDR3 nucleotides: TGTGCCAGCAGCTCGGGACACCGGGTCGACATTCAGTACTTC. This sequence encodes CASSSGHRVDIQYF.

The V gene is TRBV29-1, the J gene TRBJ2-1; 14 bases match TRBD2. Germline V gene sequence: CDR1 SQVTM, CDR2 ANQGSEA. The CDR3 covers 16 residues. V shed 4 bases, J shed 4 bases, and the junction held 6 bases outside the gene matches. The CDR3 region has the DNA TGCAGCGTTGGACTAGCGGGAGGGAAGTCGTACAATGAGCAGTTCTTC. It encodes CSVGLAGGKSYNEQFF.

The chain links TRBV5-1 to TRBJ2-6; no definite D call. V was cut by 2 bases and J by 0 bases, with 6 bases left in between. Germline V gene sequence: CDR1 SGHRS, CDR2 YFSETQ. The CDR3 totals 15 residues. CDR3 bases: TGCGCCAGCAGCTTAATTTCCTCTGGGGCCAACGTCCTGACTTTC. Translated: CASSLISSGANVLTF. Supplemented by reference TRBV5-1 and TRBJ2-6, the full variable domain reads KAGVTQTPRYLIKTRGQQVTLSCSPISGHRSVSWYQQTPGQGLQFLFEYFSETQRNKGNFPGRFSGRQFSNSRSEMNVSTLELGDSALYLCASSLISSGANVLTFGAGSRLTVL.